These T cell receptor beta chains were read from a single sample in a study of spatial heterogeneity in lung cancer. TCRdb recomputed calls from the 5' RACE reads with MiXCR, one row per CDR3 protein. The sample includes some 110,000 distinct CDR3 sequences, 12% of them seen just once. Sequenced material: PBMCs, taken at follow-up. Receptors were obtained from a male donor with early-stage non-small cell lung cancer. Each CDR3 is given with its conserved first and last residue. Fields, in order: clone size, V gene, J gene, D gene, CDR3 DNA, CDR3 protein. D genes are given only for firm matches. Some rows mark clone size as missing; the rest say once, few, many or name a class of expanded clone.

>-|TRBV9|TRBJ2-1|-
TGTGCCAGCAGCGTAGGGTCAGGGGAAGGCAATGAGCAGTTCTTC
CASSVGSGEGNEQFF
>-|TRBV20-1|TRBJ2-7|-
TGCAGTGCTGGAAGACAGAAAGGGGCCTACGAGCAGTACTTC
CSAGRQKGAYEQYF
>-|TRBV6-2/TRBV6-3|TRBJ1-5|-
TGTGCCAGCAGTTCACTTGGGGGACAGCCCCAGCATTTT
CASSSLGGQPQHF
>many|TRBV7-7|TRBJ2-1|TRBD1
TGTGCTAGCAGCCTGGGGACAGTCAATGAGCAGTTCTTC
CASSLGTVNEQFF
>few|TRBV10-3|TRBJ2-1|TRBD1
TGTGCCATTCAAACAGGGGCCTCCTACAATGAGCAGTTCTTC
CAIQTGASYNEQFF
>many|TRBV9|TRBJ2-7|TRBD1
TGTGCCAGCAGCCCGGGACAGGGGACGGGAGAGCAGTACTTC
CASSPGQGTGEQYF
>few|TRBV12-3/TRBV12-4|TRBJ1-1|-
TGTGCCAGCAGTTTAGGGCTCAGGGGCACTGAAGCTTTCTTT
CASSLGLRGTEAFF
>-|TRBV5-8|TRBJ2-3|TRBD1
TGTGCCAGCAGCTTGGGGACAGGGTTTAGCACAGATACGCAGTATTTT
CASSLGTGFSTDTQYF
>few|TRBV3-1|TRBJ2-5|TRBD2
TGTGCCAGCAGCCAAAATCCAGCGGGACAAGAGACCCAGTACTTC
CASSQNPAGQETQYF
>many|TRBV20-1|TRBJ2-3|-
TGCAGTGCTAGAGATTTAAGTTTGGGGGATACGCAGTATTTT
CSARDLSLGDTQYF
>-|TRBV9|TRBJ1-3|TRBD1
TGTGCCAGCAGCGTGGGGACAGGCCAGGGAAACACCATATATTTT
CASSVGTGQGNTIYF
>-|TRBV5-1|TRBJ1-6|TRBD1
TGCGCCAGCAGCTTGGCATCTCCGGACAGGGGGAACTCACCCCTCCACTTT
CASSLASPDRGNSPLHF
>-|TRBV6-2/TRBV6-3|TRBJ1-2|TRBD1
TGTGCCAGCAGCCCACCGTTACCGGGACAGGGAACGTGGGGCTACACCTTC
CASSPPLPGQGTWGYTF
>many|TRBV7-9|TRBJ2-3|-
TGTGCCCTCTCAGGGGCGTGGGATACGCAGTATTTT
CALSGAWDTQYF
>-|TRBV9|TRBJ1-1|-
TGTGCCAGCAGCGTAGGAGGAAAGAACACTGAAGCTTTCTTT
CASSVGGKNTEAFF
>many|TRBV20-1|TRBJ1-2|-
TGCAGTGTTAGCGTTCTGGTTGGCTACACCTTC
CSVSVLVGYTF
>-|TRBV5-1|TRBJ2-5|-
TGCGCCAGCAGCTCGGGAATCCCAGAGACCCAGTACTTC
CASSSGIPETQYF
>few|TRBV4-3|TRBJ1-1|-
TGCGCCAGCAGCCAAGATGAATTAGGGGCCCCTGAAGCTTTCTTT
CASSQDELGAPEAFF
>few|TRBV20-1|TRBJ2-7|-
TGCAGTGCTCCCCTTACAGGATCCTACGAGCAGTACTTC
CSAPLTGSYEQYF
>-|TRBV4-3|TRBJ1-1|-
TGCGCCAGCAGCCAAGGAGGCCGTAGGGGCACTGAAGCTTTCTTT
CASSQGGRRGTEAFF
>few|TRBV4-3|TRBJ2-1|TRBD2
TGCGCCAGCAGCCAGGACCTCCCTAGCGGGGGGGTATTTGGTGAGCAGTTCTTC
CASSQDLPSGGVFGEQFF
>-|TRBV5-1|TRBJ1-1|-
TGCGCCAGCAGCTTACTTGGGATTTTGAACACTGAAGCTTTCTTT
CASSLLGILNTEAFF
>few|TRBV3-1|TRBJ1-1|-
TGTGCCAGCAGCCATAGAAACACTGAAGCTTTCTTT
CASSHRNTEAFF
>-|TRBV12-3/TRBV12-4|TRBJ1-2|-
TGTGCCAGCAGTTCCCACGACTCCTATGGCTACACCTTC
CASSSHDSYGYTF
>many|TRBV28|TRBJ1-1|TRBD1
TGTGCCAGCAGTCCGACAGAGGGGGCCGTGAACACTGAAGCTTTCTTT
CASSPTEGAVNTEAFF
>many|TRBV29-1|TRBJ2-5|TRBD2
TGCAGCGTTGAAAGGCAAGCGGGGGGATTCCAAGAGACCCAGTACTTC
CSVERQAGGFQETQYF
>many|TRBV20-1|TRBJ1-2|-
TGCAGTGCTAGATTCCCGGGGGGCGCAGGCTATGGCTACACCTTC
CSARFPGGAGYGYTF
>few|TRBV28|TRBJ2-2|-
TGTGCCAGCAGTTTACGGGGGGCCCAGACTTCCGGGGAGCTGTTTTTT
CASSLRGAQTSGELFF